Listed below are T cell receptor beta chains from one sample, sequenced in a study of OX40 agonist ivuxolimab in advanced cancers. Assay: immunoSEQ multiplex PCR; the TCRdb copy retains only in-frame clones and omits some. The sample holds 87,000 or so clones, about 87% seen once. The sequencing here drew on CD4+ or CD8+ T cells sorted from blood, taken in a trial of the OX40 agonist ivuxolimab. The source of these receptors is an adult with an advanced solid tumor such as melanoma, head and neck, liver or kidney cancer. Each CDR3 is given with its conserved first and last residue. The order of the fields is J gene, clone size, V gene, D gene, CDR3 protein, CDR3 DNA. D genes are given only for firm matches. Size tells how often a clone was seen (once, few, many) or the class of an expanded clone, and some rows leave it out.

>TRBJ2-1|.|TRBV7-3|.
CASSPRTDHNEQFF
TGTGCCAGCAGCCCCAGGACAGACCACAATGAGCAGTTCTTC
>TRBJ2-2|once|TRBV21-1|.
CASSHKGGLQTNTGELFF
TGTGCCAGCAGCCACAAAGGGGGACTCCAGACGAACACCGGGGAGCTGTTTTTT
>TRBJ1-5|.|TRBV18|.
CASSQEQGPGGQPQHF
TGTGCCAGCTCTCAAGAACAGGGACCGGGGGGTCAGCCCCAGCATTTT
>TRBJ2-2|.|TRBV5-4|.
CASSLEVDTNTGELFF
TGTGCCAGCAGCTTGGAAGTAGACACGAACACCGGGGAGCTGTTTTTT
>TRBJ1-5|.|TRBV5-1|TRBD1
CASSVTGGNQPQHF
TGCGCCAGCAGCGTGACAGGGGGCAATCAGCCCCAGCATTTT
>TRBJ2-1|.|TRBV7-2|TRBD2
CASSLQGTSGNNEQFF
TGTGCCAGCAGCCTCCAGGGGACTAGCGGCAACAATGAGCAGTTCTTC
>TRBJ2-1|.|TRBV11-3|.
CASSLDQYNEQFF
TGTGCCAGCAGCTTGGACCAGTACAATGAGCAGTTCTTC
>TRBJ2-1|few|TRBV7-7|.
CASSFNVGSYNEQFF
TGTGCCAGCAGCTTCAACGTGGGATCCTACAATGAGCAGTTCTTC
>TRBJ2-3|.|TRBV11-1|.
CASSFTGYDTQYF
TGTGCCAGCAGCTTTACGGGATACGATACGCAGTATTTT
>TRBJ2-7|.|TRBV6-1|.
CASSEALGFLYEQYF
TGTGCCAGCAGTGAAGCGCTGGGGTTCCTTTACGAGCAGTACTTC
>TRBJ2-1|.|TRBV14|.
CASSWGRSGDEQFF
TGTGCCAGCAGCTGGGGGCGATCGGGGGATGAGCAGTTCTTC
>TRBJ1-2|.|TRBV9|.
CASSVGGRSYGYTF
TGTGCCAGCAGCGTAGGAGGCAGATCCTATGGCTACACCTTC
>TRBJ2-7|.|TRBV6-5|TRBD1
CASSYVQGAGEQYF
TGTGCCAGCAGTTACGTACAGGGGGCAGGCGAGCAGTACTTC
>TRBJ1-5|once|TRBV21-1|.
CASSKAYRGVNQPQHF
TGTGCCAGCAGCAAAGCCTACAGGGGAGTCAATCAGCCCCAGCATTTT
>TRBJ1-1|.|TRBV6-5|.
CASSPQQGAFF
TGTGCCAGCAGCCCACAGCAAGGAGCTTTCTTT
>TRBJ2-5|once|TRBV13|TRBD1
CASSLGTGGQETQYF
TGTGCCAGCAGCTTGGGGACAGGGGGCCAAGAGACCCAGTACTTC
>TRBJ1-4|once|TRBV7-6|.
CASSLGPISIRYNEKLFF
TGTGCCAGCAGCTTAGGCCCTATAAGCATCCGGTACAATGAAAAACTGTTTTTT
>TRBJ2-5|.|TRBV15|TRBD1
CATSRGGTGNLQYF
TGTGCCACCAGCAGGGGCGGGACAGGGAATCTGCAGTACTTC
>TRBJ2-5|.|TRBV7-2|TRBD2
CASSFGEGRGTQYF
TGTGCCAGCAGCTTTGGAGAGGGGAGGGGGACCCAGTACTTC
>TRBJ2-7|.|TRBV18|.
CASSPLRDGYEQYF
TGTGCCAGCTCACCCTTGCGGGACGGCTACGAGCAGTACTTC
>TRBJ2-5|.|TRBV6-5|.
CASSPRQETQYF
TGTGCCAGCAGCCCCAGGCAAGAGACCCAGTACTTC
>TRBJ2-2|.|TRBV11-2|.
CASSPEGSNTGELFF
TGTGCCAGCAGCCCCGAAGGTAGCAACACCGGGGAGCTGTTTTTT
>TRBJ2-5|once|TRBV7-8|.
CASSPTTPQETQYF
TGTGCCAGCAGCCCAACGACACCTCAAGAGACCCAGTACTTC
>TRBJ1-1|.|TRBV5-4|.
CASSPPGGGNTEAFF
TGTGCCAGCAGCCCCCCCGGGGGAGGGAACACTGAAGCTTTCTTT
>TRBJ1-2|once|TRBV20-1|.
CSAVDYGYTF
TGCAGTGCTGTGGATTATGGCTACACCTTC
>TRBJ2-3|.|TRBV6-4|.
CASSQLASRESDTQYF
TGTGCCAGCAGTCAACTAGCTTCGAGGGAGTCGGATACGCAGTATTTT
>TRBJ1-2|.|TRBV2|TRBD1
CASSLTGDGYTF
TGTGCCAGCAGCTTGACAGGGGATGGCTACACCTTC
>TRBJ2-5|.|TRBV19|.
CASTPNRAGDETQYF
TGTGCCAGTACCCCCAACAGGGCAGGCGATGAGACCCAGTACTTC
>TRBJ2-5|.|TRBV27|.
CASGSLPGRETQYF
TGTGCCAGCGGATCCCTCCCGGGGAGGGAGACCCAGTACTTC
>TRBJ2-3|.|TRBV7-6|.
CASSLGWSTDTQYF
TGTGCCAGCAGCTTAGGCTGGAGCACAGATACGCAGTATTTT
>TRBJ2-3|.|TRBV5-1|.
CASSLNEGDTQYF
TGCGCCAGCAGCTTGAACGAGGGAGATACGCAGTATTTT
>TRBJ2-1|.|TRBV19|TRBD2
CASSIRLADANEQFF
TGTGCCAGTAGTATTCGTCTAGCGGACGCCAATGAGCAGTTCTTC
>TRBJ2-7|.|TRBV18|.
CASSPLPGLSSYEQYF
TGTGCCAGCTCACCGCTGCCAGGCCTTAGCTCCTACGAGCAGTACTTC
>TRBJ2-3|.|TRBV6-1|.
CASSPQRTTDTQYF
TGTGCCAGCAGTCCCCAGAGGACGACAGATACGCAGTATTTT
>TRBJ2-1|few|TRBV5-1|TRBD2
CASSPTSGYNEQFF
TGCGCCAGCAGCCCGACTAGCGGGTACAATGAGCAGTTCTTC
>TRBJ2-1|.|TRBV6-5|TRBD2
CASSTGGGLYNEQFF
TGTGCCAGCAGTACTGGGGGGGGTCTCTACAATGAGCAGTTCTTC
>TRBJ2-3|.|TRBV10-1|.
CASSDLSSTWGTDTQYF
TGCGCCAGCAGTGATCTGAGCAGTACCTGGGGGACAGATACGCAGTATTTT
>TRBJ2-3|.|TRBV13|TRBD2
CASRPRLAPSTDTQYF
TGTGCCAGCAGGCCTCGACTAGCGCCCAGCACAGATACGCAGTATTTT
>TRBJ2-1|.|TRBV6-1|.
CASSEAQWNSYNEQFF
TGTGCCAGCAGTGAAGCGCAATGGAACTCCTACAATGAGCAGTTCTTC
>TRBJ2-3|.|TRBV15|.
CATSRDRREDTQYF
TGTGCCACCAGCAGAGATAGAAGGGAAGATACGCAGTATTTT
>TRBJ2-1|.|TRBV14|TRBD2
CASSQAGRAYNEQFF
TGTGCCAGCAGCCAAGCCGGGAGGGCGTACAATGAGCAGTTCTTC
>TRBJ1-1|.|TRBV7-6|.
CASSASKGAFF
TGTGCCAGCAGCGCATCTAAAGGGGCTTTCTTT
>TRBJ2-7|.|TRBV19|TRBD2
CASSIDRLAGDHEQYF
TGTGCCAGTAGTATAGACCGACTAGCGGGAGACCACGAGCAGTACTTC
>TRBJ1-1|.|TRBV29-1|.
CSVGRANTEAFF
TGCAGCGTAGGCAGAGCGAACACTGAAGCTTTCTTT
>TRBJ2-2|.|TRBV5-4|.
CASSPLGPVNTGELFF
TGTGCCAGCAGCCCCCTCGGGCCAGTGAACACCGGGGAGCTGTTTTTT
>TRBJ2-1|.|TRBV10-3|TRBD1
CAISGRRTGGGDEQFF
TGTGCCATCAGTGGAAGAAGAACAGGGGGCGGCGATGAGCAGTTCTTC
>TRBJ1-5|.|TRBV7-9|.
CASSLGVDQPQHF
TGTGCCAGCAGCTTAGGGGTTGATCAGCCCCAGCATTTT
>TRBJ1-5|.|TRBV6-6|TRBD1
CASSKGQGPQPQHF
TGTGCCAGCAGCAAAGGACAGGGCCCTCAGCCCCAGCATTTT
>TRBJ2-3|.|TRBV19|.
CASSTEARSTDTQYF
TGTGCCAGTAGTACGGAGGCCAGGAGCACAGATACGCAGTATTTT
>TRBJ2-1|.|TRBV18|TRBD1
CASSSGTGGNEQFF
TGTGCCAGCTCATCAGGGACAGGGGGCAATGAGCAGTTCTTC
>TRBJ1-5|.|TRBV18|.
CASSPYPQQPQHF
TGTGCCAGCTCACCATATCCCCAACAGCCCCAGCATTTT
>TRBJ1-1|few|TRBV6-1|TRBD1
CASGTVKNTEAFF
TGTGCCTCGGGGACAGTTAAGAACACTGAAGCTTTCTTT
>TRBJ1-1|.|TRBV11-2|.
CASSYGILNTEAFF
TGTGCCAGCAGTTACGGGATACTGAACACTGAAGCTTTCTTT
>TRBJ2-4|.|TRBV7-8|.
CASSDGQVGKAKNIQYF
TGTGCCAGCAGCGACGGGCAGGTCGGAAAAGCCAAAAACATTCAGTACTTC
>TRBJ1-2|.|TRBV6-5|TRBD1
CASSYSDRGPYGYTF
TGTGCCAGCAGTTACTCTGACAGGGGGCCTTATGGCTACACCTTC
>TRBJ2-5|once|TRBV4-3|.
CASSRNGEGETQYF
TGCGCCAGCAGCCGCAACGGGGAAGGAGAGACCCAGTACTTC
>TRBJ2-3|.|TRBV21-1|.
CASSKEAEPSTDTQYF
TGTGCCAGCAGCAAAGAGGCAGAACCTAGCACAGATACGCAGTATTTT
>TRBJ1-1|.|TRBV14|.
CATSVGMNTEAFF
TGTGCCACCTCCGTGGGCATGAACACTGAAGCTTTCTTT
>TRBJ1-1|.|TRBV7-8|TRBD1
CASSPRRTGDTEAFF
TGTGCCAGCAGCCCCAGAAGGACAGGGGACACTGAAGCTTTCTTT
>TRBJ2-7|.|TRBV5-1|.
CASSSPPRAGVPAYEQYF
TGCGCCAGCAGCTCCCCCCCGAGGGCAGGGGTACCCGCCTACGAGCAGTACTTC